The clone carrying this TCR beta chain has a handful of counts. The antigen remains unidentified. This CDR3 is 18 amino acids long. Trimming cost V 5 bases and J 1 base, with 23 bases left between them. Germline assignment: CDR1 SGHNT and CDR2 YENEEA. These data belong to a study of cytomegalovirus exposure and HLA in healthy donors. General study findings and limits: Cytomegalovirus status, reportedly, was diagnosed with high specificity and sensitivity by the classifier. Near-uniform donor sequencing depth was presumed by presence/absence analyses.

PCR employed 60 Vbeta and 13 Jbeta primers. Profiled with immunoSEQ multiplex PCR; TCRdb holds only in-frame clones, not every one. Among around 230,000 clones listed, around 78% were seen once. The sequence came from a boy between 10 and 17 years old in good health and CMV-seronegative. Input material: PBMCs. The chain combines TRBV11-3 with TRBJ2-5; tentatively, D is TRBD1 (7 bases). The CDR3 DNA sequence: TGTGCCAGCAGCCTGGGAATCGGGGGACAGCCAGTCCAAGAGACCCAGTACTTC. Its protein is CASSLGIGGQPVQETQYF.